The 14 T cell receptor beta chains below come from one sample, sequenced in a study of blood T cell repertoires in COVID-19. Clones were read by immunoSEQ multiplex PCR, and TCRdb kept only the in-frame ones, dropping some. This sample has some 120,000 clones, with about nine tenths found just once. Sequenced material: peripheral blood. Every receptor here comes from a man aged 60 to 75 with COVID-19, enrolled during active disease.

This chain connects TRBV12-3 or TRBV12-4 to TRBJ1-1, with unresolved D. The V and J ends lost 6 bases and 1 base respectively, with 9 bases between them. The CDR3 runs to 13 residues. The CDR3 loop is CASSMGGNTEAFF. For the CDR3, the DNA is TGTGCCAGCAGCATGGGAGGGAACACTGAAGCTTTCTTT.

The CDR3 coding sequence is TGTGCCAGCAGCTTGTGGGGGGACACTGAAGCTTTCTTT. It specifies CASSLWGDTEAFF. This chain links TRBV7-9 with TRBJ1-1; TRBD1 might be the D (5 bases). Trimming removed 3 bases at V and 3 bases at J, with 8 bases between. The CDR3 is 13 amino acids. CDR1 and CDR2 from the germline V gene are SEHNR and FQNEAQ (reference sequence).

This chain joins TRBV6-1 and TRBJ2-7, with TRBD1 identical over 10 bases. Unmatched junction bases numbered 7, after V lost 8 bases and J lost 0 bases. Germline CDR1 and CDR2: MNHNS and SASEGT. This CDR3 region has 15 residues. CDR3 bases: TGTGCCAGCGGGACAGGGGACCCCGGCTCCTACGAGCAGTACTTC. Its translation is CASGTGDPGSYEQYF.

In DNA, the CDR3 is TGTGCCAGTAGTATCATCGGGGGGCATGGATGGGAGCTGTTTTTT. The encoded protein is CASSIIGGHGWELFF. This chain links TRBV19 with TRBJ2-2; D perhaps matches TRBD2 (7 bases). With 3 bases removed from V and 9 bases from J, the gap between germline ends came to 17 bases. CDR3 length equals 15 residues. The germline CDR1 and CDR2 sequences are LNHDA and SQIVND (reference sequence).

The chain recombines TRBV11-3 with TRBJ2-1; 16 nucleotides align to TRBD2. CDR1 SGHNT and CDR2 YENEEA come from the germline V gene. V trimming: 5 bases; J trimming: 7 bases; junction bases outside the gene matches: 5. CDR3 length: 16 amino acids. CDR3 nucleotide sequence: TGTGCCAGCAGCCATGGGACTAGCGGGAGGGCTAATGAGCAGTTCTTC. Amino acids: CASSHGTSGRANEQFF.

V is TRBV5-4 and J is TRBJ1-2, with TRBD1 matching 7 bases. Germline CDR1 reads SGHNT; CDR2 reads YYREEE (reference sequence). The V and J ends lost 5 bases and 2 bases, in that order; junction bases with no gene match: 18. The CDR3 totals 18 residues. The DNA for the CDR3 is TGTGCCAGCAGTTTAGGTTTATATCGGACAGGAGAGAACTATGGCTACACCTTC. Its translation is CASSLGLYRTGENYGYTF.

V is TRBV23-1 and J is TRBJ2-2; TRBD1 aligns across 8 bases. TRBV23-1 is marked as an open reading frame, function uncertain. V shed 6 bases, J shed 2 bases, and the junction held 5 bases outside the gene matches. The CDR3 spans 15 residues. For the CDR3, the DNA is TGCGCCAGCAGCCCCGGACAGGGCAACACCGGGGAGCTGTTTTTT. It yields the protein CASSPGQGNTGELFF.

The V call is TRBV5-1, the J call TRBJ1-5, with D unresolved. Germline V lookup: CDR1 SGHRS, CDR2 YFSETQ. The CDR3 has 14 amino acids. V was pared by 4 bases and J by 0 bases, with 8 bases between. CDR3 sequence reads: CASSVGDSNQPQHF. The DNA of the CDR3 is TGCGCCAGCAGCGTGGGCGATAGCAATCAGCCCCAGCATTTT.

The V gene is TRBV11-3, the J gene TRBJ2-7, with 15 positions matching TRBD2. The V gene's germline CDR1 is SGHNT and CDR2 YENEEA. The CDR3 is made up of 14 amino acids. V trimming: 5 bases; J trimming: 9 bases; junction bases outside the gene matches: 5. The CDR3 spells CASSQGLAGGGQYF. CDR3 nucleotide sequence: TGTGCCAGCAGCCAGGGACTAGCGGGAGGAGGGCAGTACTTC.

This clone was observed once. This chain links TRBV4-1 with TRBJ2-1, with 7 bases that match TRBD2. CDR1 is MGHRA, CDR2 YSYEKL, per germline. The CDR3 extends over 15 amino acids. V was clipped by 3 bases and J by 9 bases; unmatched bases: 11. CDR3 protein: CASSQGGTLRGEQFF. For the CDR3, the DNA is TGCGCCAGCAGCCAGGGGGGGACCTTACGGGGTGAGCAGTTCTTC.

J is TRBJ2-1 and V is TRBV6-2 or TRBV6-3, with 11 bases identical to TRBD2. Germline V gene sequence: CDR1 MNHEY, CDR2 SVGEGT. This CDR3 comprises 18 residues. V lost 0 bases and J lost 7; bases outside the gene matches: 11. The CDR3 coding sequence is TGTGCCAGCAGTTACTCGACCTTACTAGCGGGAGAGGATAATGAGCAGTTCTTC. Translated: CASSYSTLLAGEDNEQFF.

The chain couples TRBV2 to TRBJ1-2, with D perhaps TRBD1 (6 bases). The V gene lost 8 bases and the J gene lost 8 bases, with 15 bases spanning the gap. The CDR3 extends over 12 amino acids. Germline lookup yields CDR1 SNHLY and CDR2 FYNNEI. The CDR3 loop is CASRDRDIGYTF. The DNA for the CDR3 is TGTGCCAGCCGGGACCGGGACATCGGCTACACCTTC. Based on the CDR3 plus reference TRBV2 and TRBJ1-2, the full variable domain is EPEVTQTPSHQVTQMGQEVILRCVPISNHLYFYWYRQILGQKVEFLVSFYNNEISEKSEIFDDQFSVERPDGSNFTLKIRSTKLEDSAMYFCASRDRDIGYTFGSGTRLTVV.

V usage is TRBV10-2 and J usage is TRBJ2-1; TRBD2 agrees at 9 bases. V was clipped by 8 bases and J by 1 base; unmatched bases: 9. Germline V gives CDR1 WSHSY, CDR2 SAAADI. This CDR3 is built from 16 residues. The CDR3 nucleotides are TGCGCCAGCCGAGGGCGGGAGGGCCCGTCCTACAATGAGCAGTTCTTC. Translated, it gives CASRGREGPSYNEQFF.

This clone was seen only a few times. The rearrangement links TRBV5-1 to TRBJ1-5, with D possibly matching TRBD1 (5 bases). The CDR3 consists of 13 residues. Germline V gene sequence: CDR1 SGHRS, CDR2 YFSETQ. The V end was cut by 0 bases, the J end by 4 bases, with 5 bases between. The CDR3 region is CASSLGQNQPQHF. As DNA, the CDR3 is TGCGCCAGCAGCTTGGGACAGAATCAGCCCCAGCATTTT.